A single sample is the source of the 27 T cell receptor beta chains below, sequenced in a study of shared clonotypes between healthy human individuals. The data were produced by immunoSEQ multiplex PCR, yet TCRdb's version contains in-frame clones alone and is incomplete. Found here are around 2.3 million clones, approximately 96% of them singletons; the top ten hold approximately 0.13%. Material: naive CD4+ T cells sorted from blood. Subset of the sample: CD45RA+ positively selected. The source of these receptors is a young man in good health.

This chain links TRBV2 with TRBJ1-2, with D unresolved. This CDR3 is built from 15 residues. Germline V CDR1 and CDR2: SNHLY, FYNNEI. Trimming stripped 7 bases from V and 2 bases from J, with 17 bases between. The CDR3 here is CASNRWVDPNYGYTF. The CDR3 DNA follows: TGTGCCAGCAATCGGTGGGTGGACCCCAACTATGGCTACACCTTC.

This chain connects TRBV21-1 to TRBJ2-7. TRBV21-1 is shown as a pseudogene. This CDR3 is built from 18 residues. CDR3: CASSKTYDPQGPRDEQYF. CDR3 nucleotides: TGTGCCAGCAGCAAAACCTACGATCCCCAAGGGCCTAGGGACGAGCAGTACTTC.

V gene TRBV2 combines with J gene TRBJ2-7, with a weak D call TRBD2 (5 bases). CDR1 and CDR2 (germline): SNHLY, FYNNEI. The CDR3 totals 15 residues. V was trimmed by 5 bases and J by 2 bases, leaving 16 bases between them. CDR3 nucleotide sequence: TGTGCCAGCAGTTTGGGGAGATTACCTACCTACGAGCAGTACTTC. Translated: CASSLGRLPTYEQYF.

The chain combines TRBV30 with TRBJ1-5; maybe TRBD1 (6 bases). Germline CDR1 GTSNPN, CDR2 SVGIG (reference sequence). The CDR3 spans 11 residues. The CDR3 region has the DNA TGTGCAGGGGGAACGAATCAGCCCCAGCATTTT. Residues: CAGGTNQPQHF.

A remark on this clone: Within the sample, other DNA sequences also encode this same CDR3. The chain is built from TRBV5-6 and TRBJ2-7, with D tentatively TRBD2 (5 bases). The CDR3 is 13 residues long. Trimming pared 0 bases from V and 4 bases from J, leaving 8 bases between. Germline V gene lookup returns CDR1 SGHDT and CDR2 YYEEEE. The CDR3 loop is CASSLVGLYEQYF. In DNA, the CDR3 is TGTGCCAGCAGCTTGGTAGGACTGTACGAGCAGTACTTC.

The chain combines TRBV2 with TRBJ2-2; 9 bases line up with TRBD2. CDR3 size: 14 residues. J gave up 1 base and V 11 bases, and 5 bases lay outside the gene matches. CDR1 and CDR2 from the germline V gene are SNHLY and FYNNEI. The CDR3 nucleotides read TGTGCCGGGGGGACTAGCAGGAACACCGGGGAGCTGTTTTTT. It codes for CAGGTSRNTGELFF.

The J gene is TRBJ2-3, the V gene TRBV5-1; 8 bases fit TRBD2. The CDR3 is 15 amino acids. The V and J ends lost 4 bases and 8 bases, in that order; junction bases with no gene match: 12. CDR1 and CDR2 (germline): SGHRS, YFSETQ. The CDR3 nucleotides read TGCGCCAGCAGCACCGGGACTAGAGCCCTGGGTACGCAGTATTTT. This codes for CASSTGTRALGTQYF. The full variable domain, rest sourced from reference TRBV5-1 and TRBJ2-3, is KAGVTQTPRYLIKTRGQQVTLSCSPISGHRSVSWYQQTPGQGLQFLFEYFSETQRNKGNFPGRFSGRQFSNSRSEMNVSTLELGDSALYLCASSTGTRALGTQYFGPGTRLTVL.

The CDR3 coding sequence is TGTGCCAGCAGCACCACAGGGTACGGGGCCAACGTCCTGACTTTC. Translating it yields CASSTTGYGANVLTF. The chain has TRBV7-3 and TRBJ2-6; weak D call: TRBD1 (6 bases). CDR1 is SGHTA and CDR2 is FQGTGA in the germline V gene. This CDR3 is 15 amino acids long. Trimming pared 5 bases from V and 4 bases from J, leaving 12 bases between.

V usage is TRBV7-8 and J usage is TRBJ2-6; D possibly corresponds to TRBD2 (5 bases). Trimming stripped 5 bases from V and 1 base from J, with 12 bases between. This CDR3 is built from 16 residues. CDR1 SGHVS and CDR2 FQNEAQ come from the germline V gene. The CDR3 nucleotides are TGTGCCAGCAGCCAAGTCCGGGATTCTGGGGCCAACGTCCTGACTTTC. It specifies CASSQVRDSGANVLTF.

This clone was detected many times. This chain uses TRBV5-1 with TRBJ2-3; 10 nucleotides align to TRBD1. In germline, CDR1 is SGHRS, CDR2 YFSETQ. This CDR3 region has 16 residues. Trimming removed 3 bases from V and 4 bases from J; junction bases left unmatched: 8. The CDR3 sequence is CASSYTDRGVADTQYF. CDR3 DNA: TGCGCCAGCAGCTATACGGACAGGGGGGTCGCAGATACGCAGTATTTT.

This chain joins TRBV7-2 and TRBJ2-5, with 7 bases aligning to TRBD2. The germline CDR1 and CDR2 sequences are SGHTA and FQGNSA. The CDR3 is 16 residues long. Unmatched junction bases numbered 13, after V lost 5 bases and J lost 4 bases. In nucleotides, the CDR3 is TGTGCCAGCAGCACTGCCGCAACGGTAGCGGGAGAGACCCAGTACTTC. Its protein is CASSTAATVAGETQYF. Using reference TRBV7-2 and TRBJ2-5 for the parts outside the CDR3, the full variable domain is GAGVSQSPSNKVTEKGKDVELRCDPISGHTALYWYRQSLGQGLEFLIYFQGNSAPDKSGLPSDRFSAERTGGSVSTLTIQRTQQEDSAVYLCASSTAATVAGETQYFGPGTRLLVL.

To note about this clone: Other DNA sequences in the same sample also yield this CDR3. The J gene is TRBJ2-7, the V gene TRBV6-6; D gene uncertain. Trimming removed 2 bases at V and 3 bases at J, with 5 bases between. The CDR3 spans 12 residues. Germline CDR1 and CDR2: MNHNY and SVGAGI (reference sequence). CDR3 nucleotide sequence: TGTGCCAGCAGTTACGCCGACTACGAGCAGTACTTC. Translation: CASSYADYEQYF.

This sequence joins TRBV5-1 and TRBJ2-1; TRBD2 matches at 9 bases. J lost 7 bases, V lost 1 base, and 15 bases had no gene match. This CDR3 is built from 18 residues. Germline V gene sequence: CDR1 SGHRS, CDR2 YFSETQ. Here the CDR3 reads CASSLLVAGGPDSNEQFF. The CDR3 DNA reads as TGCGCCAGCAGCTTGCTCGTGGCGGGAGGGCCAGACTCGAATGAGCAGTTCTTC. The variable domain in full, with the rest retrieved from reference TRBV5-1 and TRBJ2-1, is KAGVTQTPRYLIKTRGQQVTLSCSPISGHRSVSWYQQTPGQGLQFLFEYFSETQRNKGNFPGRFSGRQFSNSRSEMNVSTLELGDSALYLCASSLLVAGGPDSNEQFFGPGTRLTVL.

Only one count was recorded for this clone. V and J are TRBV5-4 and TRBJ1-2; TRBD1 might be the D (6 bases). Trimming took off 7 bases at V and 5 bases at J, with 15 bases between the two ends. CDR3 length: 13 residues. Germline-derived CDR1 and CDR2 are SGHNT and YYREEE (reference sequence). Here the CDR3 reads CASGTRKDYGYTF. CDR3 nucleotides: TGTGCCAGCGGGACAAGAAAAGATTATGGCTACACCTTC.

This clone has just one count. CDR3 sequence reads: CASSQATVDNEQFF. The CDR3, as DNA: TGTGCCAGCAGCCAGGCGACGGTCGACAATGAGCAGTTCTTC. The chain employs TRBV7-2 and TRBJ2-1; no clear D gene. The CDR3 is 14 residues long. Trimming cost V 5 bases and J 5 bases, with 13 bases left between them. Germline values: CDR1 SGHTA, CDR2 FQGNSA.

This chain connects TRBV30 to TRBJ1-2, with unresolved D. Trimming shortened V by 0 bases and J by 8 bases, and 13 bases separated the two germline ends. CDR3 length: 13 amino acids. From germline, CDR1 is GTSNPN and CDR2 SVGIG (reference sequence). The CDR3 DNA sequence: TGTGCCTGGAGTGTACGCCGCAGCAGCGGCTACACCTTC. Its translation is CAWSVRRSSGYTF.

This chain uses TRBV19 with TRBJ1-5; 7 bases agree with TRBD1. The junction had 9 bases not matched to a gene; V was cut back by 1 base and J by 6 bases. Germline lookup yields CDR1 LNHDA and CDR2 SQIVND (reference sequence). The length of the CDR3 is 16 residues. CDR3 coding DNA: TGTGCCAGTAGTATAGGGAGCCGGACAGGATTTCAGCCCCAGCATTTT. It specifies CASSIGSRTGFQPQHF.

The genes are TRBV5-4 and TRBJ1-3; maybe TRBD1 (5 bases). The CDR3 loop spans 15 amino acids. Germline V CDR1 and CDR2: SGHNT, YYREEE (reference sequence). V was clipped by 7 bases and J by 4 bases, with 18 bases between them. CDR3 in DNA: TGTGCCAGCGGGATCGTGGGGGGAGAAGGAAACACCATATATTTT. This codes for CASGIVGGEGNTIYF.

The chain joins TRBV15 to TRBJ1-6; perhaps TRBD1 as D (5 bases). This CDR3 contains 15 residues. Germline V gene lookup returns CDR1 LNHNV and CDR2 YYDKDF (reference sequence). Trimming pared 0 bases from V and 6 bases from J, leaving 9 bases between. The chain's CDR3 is CATSRDPQGNSPLHF. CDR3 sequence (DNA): TGTGCCACCAGCAGAGATCCCCAGGGTAATTCACCCCTCCACTTT.

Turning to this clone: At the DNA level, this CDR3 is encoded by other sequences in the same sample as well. The CDR3 sequence is CASSLGGEKLFF. The CDR3 bases are TGTGCCAGCAGCTTGGGGGGTGAAAAACTGTTTTTT. The V and J genes are TRBV7-9 and TRBJ1-4, with D perhaps TRBD1 (5 bases). This CDR3 is built from 12 residues. V shed 3 bases and J shed 7 bases, with 6 bases lying between them. CDR1 and CDR2 (germline): SEHNR, FQNEAQ (reference sequence).

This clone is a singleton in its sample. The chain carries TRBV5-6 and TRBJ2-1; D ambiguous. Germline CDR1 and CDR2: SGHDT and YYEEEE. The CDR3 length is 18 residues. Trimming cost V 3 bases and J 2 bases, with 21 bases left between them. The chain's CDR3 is CASSSSAFWAGPYNEQFF. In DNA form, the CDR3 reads TGTGCCAGCAGCTCTTCCGCCTTCTGGGCCGGCCCCTACAATGAGCAGTTCTTC.

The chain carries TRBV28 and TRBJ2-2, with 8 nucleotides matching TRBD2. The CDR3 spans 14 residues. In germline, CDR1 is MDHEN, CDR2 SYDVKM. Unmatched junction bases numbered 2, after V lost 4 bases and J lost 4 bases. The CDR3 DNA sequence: TGTGCCAGCAGTTCGGGGGGGTCCACCGGGGAGCTGTTTTTT. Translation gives CASSSGGSTGELFF.

The DNA for the CDR3 is TGTGCCAGCAGCGAGGACAGAACGCCGGGAGGTGGCTACACCTTC. Translation: CASSEDRTPGGGYTF. The chain links TRBV7-8 to TRBJ1-2; TRBD1 might be the D (6 bases). V dropped 5 bases and J dropped 7 bases, with 20 bases sitting between them. The CDR3 has 15 amino acids. Germline V lookup: CDR1 SGHVS, CDR2 FQNEAQ.

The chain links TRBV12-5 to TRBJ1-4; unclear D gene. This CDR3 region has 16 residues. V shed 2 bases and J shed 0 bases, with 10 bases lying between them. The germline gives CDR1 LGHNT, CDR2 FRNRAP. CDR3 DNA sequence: TGTGCTAGTGGTTTGAACCTGGCAGCAACTAATGAAAAACTGTTTTTT. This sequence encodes CASGLNLAATNEKLFF. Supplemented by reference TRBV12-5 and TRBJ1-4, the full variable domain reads DARVTQTPRHKVTEMGQEVTMRCQPILGHNTVFWYRQTMMQGLELLAYFRNRAPLDDSGMPKDRFSAEMPDATLATLKIQPSEPRDSAVYFCASGLNLAATNEKLFFGSGTQLSVL.

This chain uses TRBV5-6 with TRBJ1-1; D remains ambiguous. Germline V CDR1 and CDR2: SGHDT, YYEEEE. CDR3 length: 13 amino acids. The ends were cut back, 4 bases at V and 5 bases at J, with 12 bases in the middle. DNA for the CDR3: TGTGCCAGCAGCCGGCCAGGTGTGACTGAAGCTTTCTTT. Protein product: CASSRPGVTEAFF.

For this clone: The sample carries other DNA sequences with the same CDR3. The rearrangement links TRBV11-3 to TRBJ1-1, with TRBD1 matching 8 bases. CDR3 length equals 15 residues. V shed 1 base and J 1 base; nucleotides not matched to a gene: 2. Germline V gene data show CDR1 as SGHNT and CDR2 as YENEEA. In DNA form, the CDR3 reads TGTGCCAGCAGCTTAGGGACAGGGCCGAACACTGAAGCTTTCTTT. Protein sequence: CASSLGTGPNTEAFF. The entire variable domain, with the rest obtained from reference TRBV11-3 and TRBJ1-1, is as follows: EAGVVQSPRYKIIEKKQPVAFWCNPISGHNTLYWYLQNLGQGPELLIRYENEEAVDDSQLPKDRFSAERLKGVDSTLKIQPAELGDSAVYLCASSLGTGPNTEAFFGQGTRLTVV.

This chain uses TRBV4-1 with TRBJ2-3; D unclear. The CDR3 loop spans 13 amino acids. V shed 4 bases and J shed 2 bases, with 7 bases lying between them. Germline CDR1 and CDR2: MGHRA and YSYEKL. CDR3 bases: TGCGCCAGCAGCCTCGCTTCCACAGATACGCAGTATTTT. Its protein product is CASSLASTDTQYF.